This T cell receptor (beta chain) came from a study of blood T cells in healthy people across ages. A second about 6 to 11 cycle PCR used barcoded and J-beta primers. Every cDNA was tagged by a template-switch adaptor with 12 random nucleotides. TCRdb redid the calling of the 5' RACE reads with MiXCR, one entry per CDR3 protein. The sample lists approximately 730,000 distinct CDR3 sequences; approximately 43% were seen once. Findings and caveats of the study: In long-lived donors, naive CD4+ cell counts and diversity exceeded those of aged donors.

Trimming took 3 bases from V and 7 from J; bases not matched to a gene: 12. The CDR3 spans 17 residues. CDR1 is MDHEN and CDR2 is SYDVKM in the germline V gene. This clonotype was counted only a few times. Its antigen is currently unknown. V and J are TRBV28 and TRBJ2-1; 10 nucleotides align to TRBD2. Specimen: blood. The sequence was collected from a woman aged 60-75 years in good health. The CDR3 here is CASSFGLADLSWNEQFF. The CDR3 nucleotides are TGTGCCAGCAGTTTTGGACTAGCGGACCTCTCGTGGAATGAGCAGTTCTTC.